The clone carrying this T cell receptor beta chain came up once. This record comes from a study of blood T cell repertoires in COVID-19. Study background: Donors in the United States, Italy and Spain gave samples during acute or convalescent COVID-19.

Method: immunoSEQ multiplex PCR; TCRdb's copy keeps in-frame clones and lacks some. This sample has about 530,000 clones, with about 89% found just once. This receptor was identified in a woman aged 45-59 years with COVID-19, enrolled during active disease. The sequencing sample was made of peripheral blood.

In nucleotides, the CDR3 is TGTGCCAGTAGCGAGCGGGGGCTGGCCTACGAGCAGTACTTC. Protein: CASSERGLAYEQYF. The chain uses TRBV19 and TRBJ2-7; 8 bases agree with TRBD2. This CDR3 comprises 14 residues. V was pared by 6 bases and J by 2 bases, with 6 bases of the junction left unmatched. The germline CDR1 and CDR2 sequences are LNHDA and SQIVND (reference sequence).